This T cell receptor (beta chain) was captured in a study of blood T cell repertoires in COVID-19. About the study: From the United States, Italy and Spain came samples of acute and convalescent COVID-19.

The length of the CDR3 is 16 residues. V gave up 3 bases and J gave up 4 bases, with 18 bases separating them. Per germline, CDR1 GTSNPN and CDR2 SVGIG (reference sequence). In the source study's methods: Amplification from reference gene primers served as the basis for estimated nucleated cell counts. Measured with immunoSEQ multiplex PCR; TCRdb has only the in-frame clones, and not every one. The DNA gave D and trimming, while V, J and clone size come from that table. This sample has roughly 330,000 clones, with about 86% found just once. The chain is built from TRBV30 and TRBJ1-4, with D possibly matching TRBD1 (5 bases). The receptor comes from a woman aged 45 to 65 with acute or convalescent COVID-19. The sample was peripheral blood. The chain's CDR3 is CAWRPLGAAFNEKLFF. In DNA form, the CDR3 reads TGTGCCTGGAGGCCCCTTGGGGCAGCATTTAATGAAAAACTGTTTTTT.